The T cell receptor beta chain described here comes from a study of T-cell reconstitution after alpha-beta-depleted transplantation in children. Overall study findings and caveats: Where alpha-beta T cells came from about two months after transplant was reportedly several hundred expanded graft clones. Some patients showed high day-60 TCRbeta diversity, which derived from surviving recipient T cells and thymic progenitors.

Unique molecular identifiers were incorporated when the TCRbeta library was constructed. TCRdb used MiXCR to reprocess the PCR reads, holding one entry per CDR3 protein. This table holds hundreds of thousands of distinct CDR3 sequences, under 30% found once. In regard to this clonotype: Its target is not known.

The CDR3 length is 18 residues. The ends lost 1 base at V and 3 bases at J; junction bases unmatched: 10. Germline assignment: CDR1 SGHRS and CDR2 YFSETQ. Material: PBMCs, mostly from graft donor cells, obtained 360 days after TCRalphabeta/CD19-depleted stem cell transplant. The TCR was taken from a female patient aged 2-9 years who had a stem cell transplant for congenital amegakaryocytic thrombocytopenia, so the T cells may come from the graft donor. The gene calls are TRBV5-1 and TRBJ2-7; 13 bases line up with TRBD2. This chain's CDR3 is CASSLSLAGGPLDYEQYF. DNA of the CDR3: TGCGCCAGCAGCTTGTCACTAGCGGGAGGGCCGCTTGACTACGAGCAGTACTTC.